Below, 24 T cell receptor beta chains from the same sample are listed, as sequenced in a study of T cell responses to AZD1222 COVID-19 vaccine. The repertoire was sequenced with immunoSEQ multiplex PCR; TCRdb's copy has only in-frame clones and lacks some. This sample has 95,000 to 100,000 clones, with about 88% found just once. Sequences were derived from peripheral blood, sampled on day 0 of AZD1222 vaccination. All receptors come from an adult in good health.

V is TRBV5-4 and J is TRBJ2-3; 9 bases agree with TRBD2. The CDR3 sequence is 20 residues long. J lost 2 bases, V lost 4 bases, and 20 bases had no gene match. Germline CDR1 is SGHNT and CDR2 is YYREEE (reference sequence). CDR3 coding DNA: TGTGCCAGCAGCCCCTCGGGAGTAGCGGGAGCCCCGAGGGCCACAGATACGCAGTATTTT. The encoded protein is CASSPSGVAGAPRATDTQYF.

The chain carries TRBV23-1 and TRBJ1-2, with TRBD1 identical over 8 bases. TRBV23-1 is identified as an open reading frame with a role that is uncertain. The CDR3 is 15 residues long. After removal of 7 bases from V and 5 bases from J, the junction contained 12 bases not matched to a gene. The CDR3, as DNA: TGCGCCAGCAATACAACCCGGACAGGGCAATATGGCTACACCTTC. Protein product: CASNTTRTGQYGYTF.

The sample holds one count of this clone. This chain links TRBV19 with TRBJ1-2; D unresolved. Germline values: CDR1 LNHDA, CDR2 SQIVND (reference sequence). V was clipped by 10 bases and J by 7 bases, with 16 bases between them. The CDR3 has 12 amino acids. This CDR3 reads CATIPPSGGYTF. CDR3 bases: TGTGCCACGATCCCCCCAAGCGGTGGCTACACCTTC.

The chain carries TRBV19 and TRBJ1-1; D ambiguous. CDR1 and CDR2 (germline): LNHDA, SQIVND (reference sequence). Between the trimmed V and J ends, which lost 3 bases and 1 base, there was a span of 6 bases. There are 13 residues in the CDR3. The CDR3 loop reads CASSINRNTEAFF. CDR3 sequence (DNA): TGTGCCAGTAGTATCAACAGGAACACTGAAGCTTTCTTT.

The chain recombines TRBV11-1 with TRBJ1-4; tentative D call: TRBD1 (6 bases). This CDR3 has 13 residues. CDR1 is SGHAT, CDR2 FQDESV, per germline (reference sequence). Deletions cut 5 bases from V and 7 bases from J, with 11 bases between. The CDR3, as DNA: TGTGCCAGCAGCCCGCGGGACACTGAAAAACTGTTTTTT. This encodes CASSPRDTEKLFF.

This clone was counted a few times. The chain employs TRBV19 and TRBJ1-1; D possibly corresponds to TRBD1 (5 bases). CDR1 and CDR2 (germline): LNHDA, SQIVND (reference sequence). Deletions cut 5 bases from V and 5 bases from J, with 18 bases between. This CDR3 region has 15 residues. The CDR3 sequence: CASSPGVGTLTEAFF. CDR3 bases: TGTGCCAGTAGTCCGGGTGTGGGGACCCTAACTGAAGCTTTCTTT.

J is TRBJ2-3 and V is TRBV14; D is ambiguous. CDR3 size: 15 residues. V was clipped by 2 bases and J by 2 bases, with 11 bases between them. From germline, CDR1 is SGHDN and CDR2 FVKESK. Here the CDR3 DNA reads TGTGCCAGCAGCCAATTAAGGGTTGTCACAGATACGCAGTATTTT. It yields the protein CASSQLRVVTDTQYF.

The rearrangement uses TRBV28 and TRBJ2-7; no clear D. V shed 5 bases and J shed 4 bases, with 9 bases lying between them. CDR1 and CDR2 (germline): MDHEN, SYDVKM. This CDR3 is built from 12 residues. DNA for the CDR3: TGTGCCAGCAGTGAGAGCATTTACGAGCAGTACTTC. This sequence encodes CASSESIYEQYF.

The chain couples TRBV28 to TRBJ1-5, with D possibly being TRBD1 (5 bases). In germline, CDR1 is MDHEN, CDR2 SYDVKM. This CDR3 has 17 residues. The ends were cut back, 5 bases at V and 5 bases at J, with 22 bases in the middle. In DNA, the CDR3 is TGTGCCAGCAGTCCCGCGGGCGGGGGAGGGAACGATCAGCCCCAGCATTTT. Its protein product is CASSPAGGGGNDQPQHF.

The chain combines TRBV24-1 with TRBJ2-1; D possibly corresponds to TRBD2 (5 bases). V lost 4 bases to trimming and J lost 13 bases, with 13 bases between them. Germline V gene data show CDR1 as KGHDR and CDR2 as SFDVKD. The CDR3 length is 12 residues. The chain's CDR3 is CATSDLSALQFF. The DNA for the CDR3 is TGTGCCACCAGTGACCTTAGCGCGTTACAGTTCTTC.

This clone appeared once. The chain employs TRBV18 and TRBJ2-7, with D hard to call. CDR1 KGHSH and CDR2 LQKENI come from the germline V gene. This CDR3 comprises 15 residues. Deletions cut 6 bases from V and 3 bases from J, with 18 bases between. The CDR3 protein is CASSLSGADRYEQYF. The CDR3 region has the DNA TGTGCCAGCTCGCTTTCGGGCGCAGACCGCTACGAGCAGTACTTC.

This sequence joins TRBV7-8 and TRBJ2-2; TRBD2 matches 10 bases. V lost 5 bases to trimming and J lost 5 bases; unmatched junction nucleotides: 11. Germline-derived CDR1 and CDR2 are SGHVS and FQNEAQ. This CDR3 region has 17 residues. The CDR3 sequence is CASSTSLAGGGTGELFF. CDR3 bases: TGTGCCAGCAGCACGAGCTTAGCGGGAGGAGGAACCGGGGAGCTGTTTTTT.

The chain employs TRBV2 and TRBJ2-1; 11 bases are a match to TRBD2. Trimming removed 2 bases from V and 10 bases from J; junction bases left unmatched: 16. This CDR3 spans 18 amino acids. Germline CDR1 and CDR2: SNHLY and FYNNEI. CDR3 coding DNA: TGTGCCAGCAGTGAAAGTCTTTCTAGCGGGAGGCTCGGTTCGGAGCAGTTCTTC. It encodes CASSESLSSGRLGSEQFF. Based on the CDR3 plus reference TRBV2 and TRBJ2-1, the full variable domain is EPEVTQTPSHQVTQMGQEVILRCVPISNHLYFYWYRQILGQKVEFLVSFYNNEISEKSEIFDDQFSVERPDGSNFTLKIRSTKLEDSAMYFCASSESLSSGRLGSEQFFGPGTRLTVL.

The J gene is TRBJ2-3, the V gene TRBV4-2, with no clear D. Germline loops: CDR1 LGHNA, CDR2 YNFKEQ. V gave up 1 base and J gave up 1 base, with 6 bases separating them. This CDR3 spans 14 amino acids. The chain's CDR3 is CASSQGGGTDTQYF. CDR3 nucleotide sequence: TGTGCCAGCAGCCAAGGAGGCGGCACAGATACGCAGTATTTT.

This clone was recorded once. CDR3 sequence reads: CASSPRTGVSDYGYTF. The CDR3 DNA sequence: TGTGCCAGTAGTCCTCGGACAGGGGTTAGCGACTATGGCTACACCTTC. This chain uses TRBV19 with TRBJ1-2; 9 bases are shared with TRBD1. Trimming removed 5 bases from V and 3 bases from J; junction bases left unmatched: 10. CDR1 and CDR2 (germline): LNHDA, SQIVND (reference sequence). The CDR3 is 16 residues long.

This chain uses TRBV5-5 with TRBJ2-7; D possibly corresponds to TRBD1 (6 bases). Germline V gene sequence: CDR1 SGHKS, CDR2 YYEKEE (reference sequence). The CDR3 has 14 amino acids. Between the trimmed V and J ends, which lost 1 base and 2 bases, there was a span of 10 bases. CDR3 DNA: TGTGCCAGCAGCTTGACGACAGGAGCCTACGAGCAGTACTTC. This gives the protein CASSLTTGAYEQYF. Full variable domain (remainder filled in from reference TRBV5-5 and TRBJ2-7): DAGVTQSPTHLIKTRGQQVTLRCSPISGHKSVSWYQQVLGQGPQFIFQYYEKEERGRGNFPDRFSARQFPNYSSELNVNALLLGDSALYLCASSLTTGAYEQYFGPGTRLTVT.

The CDR3 protein is CASSRLAGSPYNEQFF. DNA of the CDR3: TGTGCCAGCAGTCGACTAGCCGGGTCGCCCTACAATGAGCAGTTCTTC. The chain joins TRBV28 to TRBJ2-1, with 7 nucleotides matching TRBD2. The CDR3 length is 16 residues. Germline lookup yields CDR1 MDHEN and CDR2 SYDVKM. V was clipped by 5 bases and J by 2 bases; unmatched bases: 9.

In regard to this clone: This sample includes further DNA sequences coding for the same CDR3. This sequence joins TRBV5-1 and TRBJ2-7; 9 nucleotides align to TRBD2. J was trimmed by 3 bases and V by 0 bases; bases with no gene match: 1. Germline assignment: CDR1 SGHRS and CDR2 YFSETQ. The CDR3 totals 14 residues. The CDR3 DNA sequence: TGCGCCAGCAGCTTGGGAGCGGGAGGCTACGAGCAGTACTTC. Translation: CASSLGAGGYEQYF. The complete variable domain, with remaining parts taken from reference TRBV5-1 and TRBJ2-7, reads KAGVTQTPRYLIKTRGQQVTLSCSPISGHRSVSWYQQTPGQGLQFLFEYFSETQRNKGNFPGRFSGRQFSNSRSEMNVSTLELGDSALYLCASSLGAGGYEQYFGPGTRLTVT.

The chain couples TRBV12-3 or TRBV12-4 to TRBJ2-2, with D tentatively TRBD2 (7 bases). The CDR3 totals 13 residues. The V end was cut by 7 bases, the J end by 11 bases, with 17 bases between. The CDR3 sequence is CASTAWGGLELFF. CDR3 sequence (DNA): TGTGCCAGCACCGCATGGGGGGGGCTCGAGCTGTTTTTT.

The chain couples TRBV4-1 to TRBJ2-7; D is ambiguous. The length of the CDR3 is 13 residues. The ends were cut back, 4 bases at V and 5 bases at J, with 12 bases in the middle. Looked up from germline, CDR1 is MGHRA and CDR2 is YSYEKL. CDR3 bases: TGCGCCAGCAGCCGAACAGTCTTGGACGAGCAGTACTTC. Protein product: CASSRTVLDEQYF.

This chain links TRBV30 with TRBJ1-1; TRBD1 matches at 7 bases. Germline-derived CDR1 and CDR2 are GTSNPN and SVGIG (reference sequence). V shed 0 bases, J shed 6 bases, and the junction held 7 bases outside the gene matches. The CDR3 totals 14 residues. The CDR3 spells CAWSVGRTGAEAFF. The DNA for the CDR3 is TGTGCCTGGAGTGTAGGACGCACAGGGGCTGAAGCTTTCTTT.

J is TRBJ1-1 and V is TRBV28, with D tentatively TRBD1 (6 bases). V was shortened by 8 bases and J by 6 bases, with 19 bases between the two germline ends. The CDR3 is made up of 14 amino acids. From germline, CDR1 is MDHEN and CDR2 SYDVKM. The CDR3 DNA follows: TGTGCCAGCTCGGAATTGGGGGCGAAATCTGAAGCTTTCTTT. Protein sequence: CASSELGAKSEAFF.

The rearrangement uses TRBV7-9 and TRBJ1-4; 7 positions match TRBD1. CDR1 and CDR2 (germline): SEHNR, FQNEAQ (reference sequence). The length of the CDR3 is 14 residues. The trim removed 4 bases at V and 4 bases at J, leaving 3 bases unmatched. The CDR3 coding sequence is TGTGCCAGCAGCTCGCAGGGGGGTAATGAAAAACTGTTTTTT. Its protein product is CASSSQGGNEKLFF.

The gene calls are TRBV7-2 and TRBJ2-2; D unclear. V lost 9 bases and J 1 base, leaving 12 bases between the germline ends. CDR1 and CDR2 (germline): SGHTA, FQGNSA. The CDR3 spans 14 residues. CDR3 loop: CASMSLRNTGELFF. Written as DNA, the CDR3 is TGTGCCAGTATGTCTCTGCGGAACACCGGGGAGCTGTTTTTT.